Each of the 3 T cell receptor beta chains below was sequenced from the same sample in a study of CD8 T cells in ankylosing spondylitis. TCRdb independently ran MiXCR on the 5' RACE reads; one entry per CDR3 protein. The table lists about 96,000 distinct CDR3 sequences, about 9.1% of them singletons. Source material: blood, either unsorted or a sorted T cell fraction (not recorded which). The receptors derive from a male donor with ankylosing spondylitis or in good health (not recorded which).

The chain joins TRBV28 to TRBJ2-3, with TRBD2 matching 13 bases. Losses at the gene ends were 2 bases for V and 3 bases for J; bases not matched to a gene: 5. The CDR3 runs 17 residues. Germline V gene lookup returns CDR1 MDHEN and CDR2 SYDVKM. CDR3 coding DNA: TGTGCCAGCAGTTTAACACTAGCGGGGGGGCAAACAGATACGCAGTATTTT. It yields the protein CASSLTLAGGQTDTQYF.

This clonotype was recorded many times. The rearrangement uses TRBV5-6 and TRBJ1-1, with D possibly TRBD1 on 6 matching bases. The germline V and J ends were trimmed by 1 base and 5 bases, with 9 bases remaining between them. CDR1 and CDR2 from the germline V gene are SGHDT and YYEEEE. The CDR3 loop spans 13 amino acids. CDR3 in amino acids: CASSLTGMTEAFF. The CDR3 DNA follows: TGTGCCAGCAGCTTGACAGGGATGACTGAAGCTTTCTTT.

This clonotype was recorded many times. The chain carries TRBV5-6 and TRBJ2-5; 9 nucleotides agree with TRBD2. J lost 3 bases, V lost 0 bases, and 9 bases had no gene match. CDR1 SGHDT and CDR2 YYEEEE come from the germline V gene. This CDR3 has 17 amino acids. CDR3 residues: CASSLGASGEEKETQYF. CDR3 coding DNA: TGTGCCAGCAGCTTGGGGGCTAGCGGGGAGGAGAAAGAGACCCAGTACTTC.